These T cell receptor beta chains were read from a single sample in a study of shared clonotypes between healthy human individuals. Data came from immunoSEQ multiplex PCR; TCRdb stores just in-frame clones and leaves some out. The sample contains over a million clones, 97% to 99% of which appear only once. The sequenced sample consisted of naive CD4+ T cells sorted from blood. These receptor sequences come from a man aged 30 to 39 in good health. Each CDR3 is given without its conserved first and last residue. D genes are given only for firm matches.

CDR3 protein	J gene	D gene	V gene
ASSYDSYKGYT	TRBJ1-2	.	TRBV7-9
ASSLGSTEQY	TRBJ2-7	.	TRBV11-3
ASSAMGQGSQPQH	TRBJ1-5	TRBD1	TRBV2
AITADPTSGRPNEQF	TRBJ2-1	TRBD2	TRBV10-3
ASSPPGTGGAF	TRBJ1-1	TRBD1	TRBV18
ATSRDRGSYEQY	TRBJ2-7	.	TRBV15
ASSLFPSWASNQPQH	TRBJ1-5	.	TRBV28
AWSRGGRNEQF	TRBJ2-1	.	TRBV30
ASSQDSGASREQF	TRBJ2-1	.	TRBV4-2
ASCRGPDYGYT	TRBJ1-2	TRBD1	TRBV6-5
ASSPGTENEQF	TRBJ2-1	TRBD1	TRBV5-1
ASSLMIAGIYEQY	TRBJ2-7	TRBD2	TRBV7-9
ASRLVREREGDTQY	TRBJ2-3	.	TRBV12-2
ASSPLPVPQETQY	TRBJ2-5	.	TRBV18
ASSDDRGLNEQY	TRBJ2-7	TRBD1	TRBV9
ASSTLGQGGTIHNEQF	TRBJ2-1	TRBD1	TRBV18
ASSLYSGQPQH	TRBJ1-5	.	TRBV27
ASSLSPPQTTDTQY	TRBJ2-3	.	TRBV28
ASRGTAVLKTQY	TRBJ2-5	TRBD1	TRBV28
ASSGGQPYGYT	TRBJ1-2	.	TRBV28
ASSLGGVVDTQY	TRBJ2-3	TRBD2	TRBV6-6
SVSLLAKNIQY	TRBJ2-4	.	TRBV29-1
ASRPTKGRTYYEQY	TRBJ2-7	.	TRBV10-1
ASSGAEGSDTQY	TRBJ2-3	.	TRBV25-1
ASSLVPVIPPHEQF	TRBJ2-1	.	TRBV7-9
ASSSQGLYTDTQY	TRBJ2-3	.	TRBV28
ASSPSGGTEAF	TRBJ1-1	.	TRBV7-9
ATSATGARGSTDTQY	TRBJ2-3	TRBD1	TRBV15
ASSFPGLGSGY	TRBJ2-3	TRBD2	TRBV28
ASSQQPGQSMNTEAF	TRBJ1-1	TRBD1	TRBV18
ASSQRLDHEQY	TRBJ2-7	.	TRBV5-4
SVALQGRNTEAF	TRBJ1-1	.	TRBV29-1
ASSTRGFEKLF	TRBJ1-4	.	TRBV7-8
SIDRGAGELF	TRBJ2-2	TRBD2	TRBV29-1
ASSESLPSTDTQY	TRBJ2-3	.	TRBV6-1
ASSLDLISDYGYT	TRBJ1-2	.	TRBV5-4
ASSLEAGGEVTQY	TRBJ2-5	TRBD1	TRBV5-5
ASSPSGTGGDEQY	TRBJ2-7	TRBD1	TRBV7-6
AISDPKTGEETQY	TRBJ2-5	TRBD1	TRBV10-3
ASSLLDEQF	TRBJ2-1	.	TRBV28
ASSHILGQDPFGNQPQH	TRBJ1-5	TRBD1	TRBV27